Given below is one T cell receptor (beta chain) in context. This clonotype was counted many times. Its binding antigen is unknown. There are no base qualities to consult, and no much larger clone falls within one base. The data were taken from a study of early T cells in non-severe SARS-CoV-2 infection (dated by TCRdb to about 2021). Study-wide context: Because TCR sequencing was done on bulk RNA from unsorted whole blood, the alpha and beta chains could not be paired.

Results and caveats for the whole study, not just this receptor: VDJdb matching was skewed toward anti-spike CD8 responses and likely underestimated virus-specific expansions, missing private and CD4 specificities.

CDR1 and CDR2 (SGHRS, YFSETQ) derive from the germline V gene. The junction carries 20 bases between V and J, which are trimmed by 4 bases and 4 bases respectively. From the cysteine up to the phenylalanine, the CDR3 has a length of 16 residues. Solely the CDR3 DNA is kept, with 48 bases framed from the first base. The study was a case-control design nested within a healthcare worker cohort in London, UK, with weekly nasopharyngeal swab PCR tests and blood sampling. Healthcare workers were enrolled in the week of the UK lockdown, from 23 to 31 March 2020, and were followed every week for up to roughly 16 weeks. Library preparation was by 5' RACE. The instrument given in TCRdb is NextSeq 500. To correct for sequencing error and PCR bias, the TCR library protocol tagged individual cDNA molecules with unique molecular identifiers. Sequencing covered both TCR alpha and beta chains, and within each sample the abundances of alpha and beta sequences were tightly co-correlated. Per the original workflow: Decombinator V4 was used to annotate the V gene, J gene and CDR3 of the TCR sequences. TCRs were defined as expanded if a significant change between any two time points was detected under a Poisson model with p below 0.0001. TCR abundances were normalised to the total number of TCRs sequenced per sample and were expressed as counts per million. TRAV1-2 paired with TRAJ12, TRAJ20 or TRAJ33 defined MAIT TCRs, while TRAV10 paired with TRAJ18 defined iNKT TCRs. VDJdb, accessed on 1 November 2021, was searched for TCRs annotated for CMV, EBV and SARS-CoV-2, and TCRs annotated for more than one antigen were excluded. Clones were called with MiXCR by TCRdb after fastp trimmed the public reads at Q25, and only in-frame beta chains were retained. When rows share a CDR3 protein, they turn into one entry using the most common DNA and genes. The V and J calls follow TCRdb's processing rather than the paper's. This sample is represented by 110,000 or so distinct CDR3 sequences; about 12% of them were singletons. The leading ten clones occupy around 3% of the sample.

Recombination connected TRBV5-1 to TRBJ1-1; 6 matching bases give a weak D call of TRBD1. The sample taken for sequencing was whole blood. The clonotype originates from an adult who was a healthcare worker with PCR-confirmed SARS-CoV-2 infection or an uninfected control (not recorded which). The DNA is TGCGCCAGCAGCACACTTGACATTTGGGGGCCCACTGAAGCTTTCTTT. It is translated as CASSTLDIWGPTEAFF.